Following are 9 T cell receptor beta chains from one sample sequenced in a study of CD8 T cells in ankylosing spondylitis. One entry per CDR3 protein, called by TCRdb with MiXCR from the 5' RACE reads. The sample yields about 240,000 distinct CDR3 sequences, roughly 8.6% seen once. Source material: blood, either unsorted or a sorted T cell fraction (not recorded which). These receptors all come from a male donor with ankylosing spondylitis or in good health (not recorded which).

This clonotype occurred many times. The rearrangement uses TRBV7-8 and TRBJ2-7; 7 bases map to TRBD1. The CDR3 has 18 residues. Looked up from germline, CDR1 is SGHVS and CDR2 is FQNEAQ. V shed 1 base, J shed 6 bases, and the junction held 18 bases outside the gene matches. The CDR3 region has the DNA TGTGCCAGCAGCTTAGGGTGGAACCGACAGGGAACGGTTGCCGAGCAGTACTTC. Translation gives CASSLGWNRQGTVAEQYF.

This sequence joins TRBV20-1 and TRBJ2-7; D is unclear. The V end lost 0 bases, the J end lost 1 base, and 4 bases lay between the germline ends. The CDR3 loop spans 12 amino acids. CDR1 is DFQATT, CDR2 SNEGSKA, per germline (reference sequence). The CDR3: CSAREISYEQYF. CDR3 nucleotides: TGCAGTGCTAGAGAAATTTCCTACGAGCAGTACTTC.

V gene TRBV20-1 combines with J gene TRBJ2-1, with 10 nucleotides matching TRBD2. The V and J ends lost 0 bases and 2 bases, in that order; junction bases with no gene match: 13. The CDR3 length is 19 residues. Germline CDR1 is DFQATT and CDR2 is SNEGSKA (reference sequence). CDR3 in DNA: TGCAGTGCTAGAGATCCTTGGACTAGCGGAGACAGAACCTACAATGAGCAGTTCTTC. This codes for CSARDPWTSGDRTYNEQFF.

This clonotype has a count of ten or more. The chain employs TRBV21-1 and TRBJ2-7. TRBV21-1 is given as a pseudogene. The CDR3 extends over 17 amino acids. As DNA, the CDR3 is TGTGCCAGCAGCAAAAAAAAAAGGCCGCAGATGTACTACGAGCAGTACTTC. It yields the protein CASSKKKRPQMYYEQYF.

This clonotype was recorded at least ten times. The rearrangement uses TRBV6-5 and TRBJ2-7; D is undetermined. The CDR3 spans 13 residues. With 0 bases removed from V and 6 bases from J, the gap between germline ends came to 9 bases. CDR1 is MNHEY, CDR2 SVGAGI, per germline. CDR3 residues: CASSYSKASEQYF. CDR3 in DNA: TGTGCCAGCAGTTACTCGAAGGCTAGCGAGCAGTACTTC.

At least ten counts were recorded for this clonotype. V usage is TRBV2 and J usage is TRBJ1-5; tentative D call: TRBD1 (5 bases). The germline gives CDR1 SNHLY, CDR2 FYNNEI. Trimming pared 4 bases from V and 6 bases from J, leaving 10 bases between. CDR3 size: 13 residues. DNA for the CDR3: TGTGCCAGCAGTGTCGCCGGGGGTCAGCCCCAGCATTTT. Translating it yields CASSVAGGQPQHF.

Here the CDR3 reads CASSQEFRTGTHTEAFF. CDR3 coding DNA: TGCGCCAGCAGCCAAGAGTTTAGAACGGGCACCCACACTGAAGCTTTCTTT. V and J are TRBV4-3 and TRBJ1-1; D remains unclear. The V end was cut by 0 bases, the J end by 3 bases, with 17 bases between. In germline, CDR1 is LGHNA, CDR2 YSLEER. CDR3 length: 17 amino acids.

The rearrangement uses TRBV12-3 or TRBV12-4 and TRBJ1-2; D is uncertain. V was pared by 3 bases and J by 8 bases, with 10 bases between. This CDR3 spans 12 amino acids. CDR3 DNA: TGTGCCAGCAGTTTCGGCGGGGAGGGCTACACCTTC. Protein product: CASSFGGEGYTF.

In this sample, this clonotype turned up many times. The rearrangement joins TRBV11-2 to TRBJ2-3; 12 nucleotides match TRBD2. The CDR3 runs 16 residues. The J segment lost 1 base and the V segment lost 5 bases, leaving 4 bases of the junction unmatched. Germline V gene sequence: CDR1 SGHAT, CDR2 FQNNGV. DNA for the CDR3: TGTGCCAGCAGCCAATGGACTAGCGGGGGCACAGATACGCAGTATTTT. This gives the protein CASSQWTSGGTDTQYF.